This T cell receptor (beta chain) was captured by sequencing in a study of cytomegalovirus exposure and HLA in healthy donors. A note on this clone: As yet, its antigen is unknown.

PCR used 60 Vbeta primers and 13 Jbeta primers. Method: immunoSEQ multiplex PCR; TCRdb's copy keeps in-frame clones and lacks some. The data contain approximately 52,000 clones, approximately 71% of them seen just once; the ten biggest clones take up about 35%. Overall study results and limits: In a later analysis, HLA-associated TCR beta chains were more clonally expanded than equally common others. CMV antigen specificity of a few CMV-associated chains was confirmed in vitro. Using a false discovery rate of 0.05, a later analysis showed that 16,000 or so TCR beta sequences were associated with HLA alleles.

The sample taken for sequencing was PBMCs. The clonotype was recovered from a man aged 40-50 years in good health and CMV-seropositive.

CDR3 coding DNA: TGTGCCAGCAGCTTAGGCAGGGCGAACACTGAAGCTTTCTTT. It yields the protein CASSLGRANTEAFF. The chain joins TRBV7-2 to TRBJ1-1; maybe TRBD1 (5 bases). V was trimmed by 1 base and J by 1 base, leaving 7 bases between them. This CDR3 is 14 amino acids long. CDR1 is SGHTA and CDR2 is FQGNSA in the germline V gene. Filled out from reference TRBV7-2 and TRBJ1-1, the complete variable domain reads GAGVSQSPSNKVTEKGKDVELRCDPISGHTALYWYRQSLGQGLEFLIYFQGNSAPDKSGLPSDRFSAERTGGSVSTLTIQRTQQEDSAVYLCASSLGRANTEAFFGQGTRLTVV.